These T cell receptor beta chains were read from a single sample in a study of shared clonotypes between healthy human individuals. Profiled with immunoSEQ multiplex PCR; TCRdb holds only in-frame clones, not every one. The table includes over 2,000,000 clones, approximately 92% detected once. The sequenced material came from naive CD8+ T cells from PBMCs. Receptor source: a man younger than 35 in good health. Some clones in this sample may be carry-over from other donors' samples. Both conserved end residues are part of each CDR3. Each record gives: V gene, J gene, clone size, CDR3 length, D gene, CDR3 DNA, CDR3 protein. The D gene is left open where the match is weak. Size values are once, few and many counts, or a class for expanded clones, and some rows have none.

V: TRBV2; J: TRBJ2-1; size: .; length: 16; D: TRBD2; DNA: TGTGCCAGCAGTGAGGGCGGGAGGGTTCCCTACAATGAGCAGTTCTTC; CDR3: CASSEGGRVPYNEQFF
V: TRBV7-8; J: TRBJ1-5; size: .; length: 16; D: .; DNA: TGTGCCAGCAGCCCCACGGAAGGGCAGGGAAATCAGCCCCAGCATTTT; CDR3: CASSPTEGQGNQPQHF
V: TRBV15; J: TRBJ2-1; size: once; length: 14; D: .; DNA: TGTGCCACCAGCAGACCCTCGGACAGACATGAGCAGTTCTTC; CDR3: CATSRPSDRHEQFF
V: TRBV19; J: TRBJ1-5; size: .; length: 12; D: .; DNA: TGTGCCAGTAGTAGGGGACTTCAGCCCCAGCATTTT; CDR3: CASSRGLQPQHF
V: TRBV19; J: TRBJ1-4; size: once; length: 14; D: .; DNA: TGTGCCAGTACCGCCCGAGCAACTAATGAAAAACTGTTTTTT; CDR3: CASTARATNEKLFF
V: TRBV7-9; J: TRBJ2-1; size: once; length: 10; D: .; DNA: TGTGCCAGCTCCGGGACGCAGCAGTTCTTC; CDR3: CASSGTQQFF
V: TRBV27; J: TRBJ2-7; size: .; length: 15; D: TRBD1; DNA: TGTGCCAGCAGACCTGGGACAGGGGGCGCGGGCGAGCAGTACTTC; CDR3: CASRPGTGGAGEQYF
V: TRBV10-3; J: TRBJ2-6; size: .; length: 17; D: TRBD1; DNA: TGTGCCATCAGGACAGGGAGCACTCCCACTGGGGCCAACGTCCTGACTTTC; CDR3: CAIRTGSTPTGANVLTF
V: TRBV27; J: TRBJ2-1; size: .; length: 15; D: .; DNA: TGTGCCAGCAGTGGAGCGGTAGCCCCCTACAATGAGCAGTTCTTC; CDR3: CASSGAVAPYNEQFF
V: TRBV2; J: TRBJ2-5; size: .; length: 15; D: .; DNA: TGTGCCAGCAACATAAATAGGGGGACCCAAGAGACCCAGTACTTC; CDR3: CASNINRGTQETQYF
V: TRBV6-1; J: TRBJ1-2; size: .; length: 14; D: .; DNA: TGTGCCAGCAGTGAAATTGGGCAGAACTATGGCTACACCTTC; CDR3: CASSEIGQNYGYTF
V: TRBV5-6; J: TRBJ2-7; size: .; length: 15; D: .; DNA: TGTGCCAGCAGCTTGGAGGGTTCGGCCGCCTACGAGCAGTACTTC; CDR3: CASSLEGSAAYEQYF
V: TRBV28; J: TRBJ2-7; size: .; length: 15; D: .; DNA: TGTGCCAGCAGTTCCCTGGGGGGGACAGCTCGCGAGCAGTACTTC; CDR3: CASSSLGGTAREQYF
V: TRBV6-5; J: TRBJ2-7; size: .; length: 15; D: .; DNA: TGTGCCAGCAAAAACCCTTATAGCGTGTCGGACGAGCAGTACTTC; CDR3: CASKNPYSVSDEQYF
V: TRBV7-2; J: TRBJ2-7; size: .; length: 14; D: .; DNA: TGTGCCAGCAGCTTATTGGGGGATACCTACGAGCAGTACTTC; CDR3: CASSLLGDTYEQYF
V: TRBV29-1; J: TRBJ1-1; size: once; length: 13; D: TRBD1; DNA: TGCAGCCTCAAAGACAGGGGGTTTACTGAAGCTTTCTTT; CDR3: CSLKDRGFTEAFF
V: TRBV30; J: TRBJ2-7; size: few; length: 10; D: .; DNA: TGTGCCTGGAGTGTAACGGAGCAGTACTTC; CDR3: CAWSVTEQYF
V: TRBV21-1; J: TRBJ2-2; size: .; length: 14; D: .; DNA: TGTGCCACCCTATGGGCAGATAACACCGGGGAGCTGTTTTTT; CDR3: CATLWADNTGELFF
V: TRBV28; J: TRBJ2-5; size: .; length: 15; D: TRBD2; DNA: TGTGCCAGCAGTTGGACTAGCGGGAGGTTGGAGACCCAGTACTTC; CDR3: CASSWTSGRLETQYF
V: TRBV12-5; J: TRBJ2-3; size: once; length: 15; D: .; DNA: TGTGCTAGTGGTTTCTCCGTGGGGTACACAGATACGCAGTATTTT; CDR3: CASGFSVGYTDTQYF
V: TRBV28; J: TRBJ1-1; size: .; length: 13; D: .; DNA: TGTGCCAGCAGTTTGGGTCTGAACACTGAAGCTTTCTTT; CDR3: CASSLGLNTEAFF
V: TRBV19; J: TRBJ1-1; size: .; length: 13; D: .; DNA: TGTGCCAGTACCGACAGACTGAACACTGAAGCTTTCTTT; CDR3: CASTDRLNTEAFF
V: TRBV7-3; J: TRBJ2-5; size: .; length: 15; D: TRBD1; DNA: TGTGCCAGCAGCCAAACAGGGGGCTGGGGAGAGACCCAGTACTTC; CDR3: CASSQTGGWGETQYF
V: TRBV5-1; J: TRBJ1-1; size: .; length: 11; D: .; DNA: TGCGCCAGCAGCGGGAACACTGAAGCTTTCTTT; CDR3: CASSGNTEAFF
V: TRBV2; J: TRBJ2-7; size: .; length: 14; D: TRBD2; DNA: TGTGCCAGCAGTGGTGTAGCGGGAGGGCGCGAGCAGTACTTC; CDR3: CASSGVAGGREQYF
V: TRBV6-5; J: TRBJ1-5; size: .; length: 15; D: .; DNA: TGTGCCACCCGATGGGGGGTCTCAGCAAATCAGCCCCAGCATTTT; CDR3: CATRWGVSANQPQHF